This TCR beta chain came from a study of T cells in Graves' hyperthyroidism and ophthalmopathy. CDR1 and CDR2 from the germline V gene are SNHLY and FYNNEI. V was shortened by 0 bases and J by 6 bases, with 8 bases between the two germline ends. This CDR3 contains 13 residues. The sample holds many counts of this clonotype. The investigators amplified TCR beta CDR3 regions from RNA transcripts. Primed by the HTBI set, a first-round RT-PCR was run on the TCR CDR3. TCRdb used MiXCR to reprocess the multiplex PCR reads, holding one entry per CDR3 protein. This sample has about 350,000 distinct CDR3 sequences, with 17% found just once. Hyperthyroidism had been newly diagnosed in patients aged 18 to 65, and its duration was under 2 months. Uncontrolled infection, other autoimmune disease, pregnancy or lactation excluded patients.

V and J are TRBV2 and TRBJ1-2; maybe TRBD1 (5 bases). Source material: blood. The TCR comes from a woman aged 25 to 39 with Graves' hyperthyroidism that later progressed to Graves' ophthalmopathy. The CDR3: CASSEAQGHGYTF. The CDR3, as DNA: TGTGCCAGCAGTGAAGCTCAGGGCCATGGCTACACCTTC.